A selection of T cell receptor beta chains follows, all from one sample in a study of T-cell memory formation after mild COVID-19. In TCRdb, the 5' RACE reads were re-called with MiXCR into one record per CDR3 protein. Of around 210,000 distinct CDR3 sequences listed, over 9.5% were seen once; the top ten hold 3% to 4.5%. The sequencing sample was made of PBMCs or a T cell subset sorted from them (not recorded which). Receptor source: a man younger than 30 who had mild COVID-19 (a few samples of this study predate the infection). Cell type and time point are not known. The CDR3 runs from the conserved cysteine through the conserved F or W. The order of the fields is J gene, V gene, clone size, D gene, CDR3 DNA, CDR3 protein. A D gene is named only where the DNA matches it firmly. Clone size is not always given. Where it is, it says once, few, many or a class for expanded clones.

>TRBJ2-7|TRBV5-1|NA|NA
TGCGCCAGCAGTCACACGGGACCGCCTTACGAGCAGTACTTC
CASSHTGPPYEQYF
>TRBJ2-1|TRBV4-1|NA|TRBD1
TGCGCCAGCAGCCAAGGGGGACAGGACTACAATGAGCAGTTCTTC
CASSQGGQDYNEQFF
>TRBJ1-1|TRBV12-3/TRBV12-4|NA|TRBD1
TGTGCCAGCAACCCGACAGGGGGGAGGGCTTTCTTT
CASNPTGGRAFF
>TRBJ2-3|TRBV5-1|NA|NA
TGCGCCAGCAGCGACTTACTAGGGCACGGATCGCAGTATTTT
CASSDLLGHGSQYF
>TRBJ1-4|TRBV5-1|few|NA
TGCGCCAGCAGCCCAAACCCAGGACAGCCACGACGGGAAAAACTGTTTTTT
CASSPNPGQPRREKLFF
>TRBJ2-3|TRBV20-1|NA|NA
TGCAGTGCCCGCAATACAGGGGCTAGCGCAGATACGCAGTATTTT
CSARNTGASADTQYF
>TRBJ2-5|TRBV3-1|NA|NA
TGTGCCAGCAGCCAAGATTGGTGGGGGGTAGAGACCCAGTACTTC
CASSQDWWGVETQYF
>TRBJ2-2|TRBV7-9|few|NA
TGTGCCAGCAGCCTCGATATAGGAAAGCTGTTTTTT
CASSLDIGKLFF
>TRBJ1-3|TRBV6-5|many|NA
TGTGCCAGCAGTTACAATAGGGGTGGAAACACCATATATTTT
CASSYNRGGNTIYF
>TRBJ1-1|TRBV7-2|NA|NA
TGTGCCAGCAGCTTAGACGGACGGGGGGGCACTGAAGCTTTCTTT
CASSLDGRGGTEAFF
>TRBJ1-3|TRBV6-6|many|TRBD1
TGTGCCAGCAGTTACATGCAGGGGGCGACTGGAAACACCATATATTTT
CASSYMQGATGNTIYF
>TRBJ2-2|TRBV7-6|NA|TRBD1
TGTGCCAGCAGCTTAGCGCTTAACAGGGGGCACACCGGGGAGCTGTTTTTT
CASSLALNRGHTGELFF
>TRBJ2-5|TRBV15|many|NA
TGTGCCACCAGCAGAGATGTGGAGACCCAGTACTTC
CATSRDVETQYF
>TRBJ2-3|TRBV5-1|NA|NA
TGCGCCAGCAGCTTCCCTCAGGGCACCGCAGATACGCAGTATTTT
CASSFPQGTADTQYF
>TRBJ2-1|TRBV7-2|few|TRBD1
TGTGCCAGCAGCTCCGGGACAGGGAGTGAGCAGTTCTTC
CASSSGTGSEQFF
>TRBJ2-4|TRBV7-2|NA|NA
TGTGCCAGCAGCCCCCGGGCGAACATTCAGTACTTC
CASSPRANIQYF
>TRBJ2-5|TRBV5-6|many|TRBD2
TGTGCCAGCAGCCCTAGCGGGGGGGCAAAGACCCAGTACTTC
CASSPSGGAKTQYF
>TRBJ2-3|TRBV6-6|NA|TRBD2
TGTGCCAGCAGGAGGCCTAGCGGGGGTGGGACAGATACGCAGTATTTT
CASRRPSGGGTDTQYF
>TRBJ2-1|TRBV5-1|NA|TRBD2
TGCGCCAGCAGCGTGACTAGCGACTCCTACAATGAGCAGTTCTTC
CASSVTSDSYNEQFF
>TRBJ1-1|TRBV5-1|NA|TRBD1
TGCGCCAGCAGCTCAAGACCAGGGGGCGCCGACACTGAAGCTTTCTTT
CASSSRPGGADTEAFF
>TRBJ2-3|TRBV4-3|many|NA
TGCGCCAGCAGCCGAGATAAACTAGCCAATACGCAGTATTTT
CASSRDKLANTQYF
>TRBJ1-1|TRBV20-1|many|NA
TGCAGTCCCCTAAGTGGGGTAATGAACACTGAAGCTTTCTTT
CSPLSGVMNTEAFF
>TRBJ1-1|TRBV4-1|many|NA
TGCGCCAGCAGCCAGGATGTAAGACTCCGGGACTCCAAGGCGGGAGCTTTCTTT
CASSQDVRLRDSKAGAFF
>TRBJ2-3|TRBV5-6|NA|TRBD2
TGTGCCAGCACCAAGACTAGCGACTTCACAGATACGCAGTATTTT
CASTKTSDFTDTQYF
>TRBJ2-1|TRBV25-1|few|TRBD1
TGTGCCAGCAGTTCGCACCGGGACAGGGCCTACAATGAGCAGTTCTTC
CASSSHRDRAYNEQFF
>TRBJ2-1|TRBV5-4|NA|NA
TGTGCCAGCAGCACGGTAGGAGATGAGCAGTTCTTC
CASSTVGDEQFF
>TRBJ1-4|TRBV9|NA|NA
TGTGCCAGCAGCGTAGACCTGCAGGGACCAAATGAAAAACTGTTTTTT
CASSVDLQGPNEKLFF
>TRBJ1-4|TRBV12-3/TRBV12-4|many|TRBD1
TGTGCCAGCAAACAGGGGTGGGGAAAACTGTTTTTT
CASKQGWGKLFF
>TRBJ1-5|TRBV6-2/TRBV6-3|NA|NA
TGTGCCAGCTCGAGGTTTAGCAGTAATCAGCCCCAGCATTTT
CASSRFSSNQPQHF
>TRBJ2-2|TRBV7-2|few|TRBD2
TGTGCCAGCAGCCCTCGGGACTACCCCCGTGGAGACGGGGAGCTGTTTTTT
CASSPRDYPRGDGELFF
>TRBJ2-4|TRBV4-3|many|NA
TGCGCCAGCAGCCAAGTTAATCGGGGGAGCGACTGGAACATTCAGTACTTC
CASSQVNRGSDWNIQYF
>TRBJ2-5|TRBV7-2|NA|NA
TGTGCCAGCAGCTTAGCGGGGGCGGGTATTCAAGAGACCCAGTACTTC
CASSLAGAGIQETQYF
>TRBJ1-6|TRBV3-1|many|NA
TGTGCCAGCAGCCAAGGGACAGACTATAATTCACCCCTCCACTTT
CASSQGTDYNSPLHF
>TRBJ1-2|TRBV5-1|few|TRBD1
TGCGCCAGCAGCAGGGGCATTGTGGGGACAGGAGCGAATGGCTACACCTTC
CASSRGIVGTGANGYTF
>TRBJ2-1|TRBV24-1|NA|TRBD1
TGTGCCACCAGTGCCGCAGGCACAGGGGGAATGGATGAGCAGTTCTTC
CATSAAGTGGMDEQFF
>TRBJ2-7|TRBV27|many|TRBD1
TGTGCCAGCAGTTCGGGACAGGGGCTCTACGAGCAGTACTTC
CASSSGQGLYEQYF
>TRBJ2-2|TRBV24-1|NA|TRBD2
TGTGCCACCAGTGACCCCGGGACTAGCGGTAACACCGGGGAGCTGTTTTTT
CATSDPGTSGNTGELFF
>TRBJ2-1|TRBV11-3|NA|TRBD1
TGTGCCAGCAGCCTAACGGGACAGACCAATGAGCAGTTCTTC
CASSLTGQTNEQFF
>TRBJ1-1|TRBV9|many|NA
TGTGCCAGCAGCGCAAAATTACAGGGTGAAGCTTTCTTT
CASSAKLQGEAFF
>TRBJ2-1|TRBV5-1|NA|TRBD2
TGCGCCAGCAGCTTGGTTCCCCTAGCGGGGTACAATGAGCAGTTCTTC
CASSLVPLAGYNEQFF
>TRBJ2-7|TRBV25-1|NA|NA
TGTGCCAGCAGTGTAACGGGATCCCTCTACGAGCAGTACTTC
CASSVTGSLYEQYF
>TRBJ2-1|TRBV5-1|NA|TRBD2
TGCGCCAGCAGCTTGGTCCTAGCGGGGTACAATGAGCAGTTCTTC
CASSLVLAGYNEQFF
>TRBJ2-3|TRBV10-2|few|TRBD2
TGCGCCAGTATAGCGGGGCTTAGCACAGATACGCAGTATTTT
CASIAGLSTDTQYF
>TRBJ2-1|TRBV4-3|NA|NA
TGCGCCAGCAGCCAAGCTACCGCATATTGGGGAAATGAGCAGTTCTTC
CASSQATAYWGNEQFF
>TRBJ2-1|TRBV4-3|few|NA
TGCGCCAGCAGCCAGATTGGGATAGGGTCAAAGCAGTTCTTC
CASSQIGIGSKQFF
>TRBJ1-2|TRBV29-1|NA|NA
TGCAGAGAGGTGGGAAACTATGGCTACACCTTC
CREVGNYGYTF
>TRBJ2-2|TRBV5-1|few|NA
TGCGCCAGCAGCTCCCGGGGGGCGCCGAACACCGGGGAGCTGTTTTTT
CASSSRGAPNTGELFF
>TRBJ1-5|TRBV6-6|NA|NA
TGTGCCAGCAGTTCCCTGCGGGGTATCAATCAGCCCCAGCATTTT
CASSSLRGINQPQHF
>TRBJ1-1|TRBV18|NA|NA
TGTGCCAGCTCATACGAGGGCTACAAGAACACTGAAGCTTTCTTT
CASSYEGYKNTEAFF
>TRBJ1-2|TRBV6-6|many|NA
TGTGCCAGCAGTCCTCGAACTGAATCGGACGCTCAAACGGATCCGGGCTACACCTTC
CASSPRTESDAQTDPGYTF
>TRBJ2-1|TRBV20-1|few|TRBD2
TGCAGTGCTAGTCTGGCTAGCGGGGGAAGTGAGCAGTTCTTC
CSASLASGGSEQFF
>TRBJ2-3|TRBV6-6|few|TRBD2
TGTGCCAGCAGGCCATCCCAGCGGGGTAGCACAGATACGCAGTATTTT
CASRPSQRGSTDTQYF